Listed below are T cell receptor beta chains from one sample, sequenced in a study of PD-L1 blockade in urothelial cancer. Sequencing was performed with immunoSEQ multiplex PCR; in TCRdb, only in-frame clones are kept and a portion is missing. The data contain about 38,000 clones, under 90% of them singletons. The source material was PBMCs, sampled around atezolizumab (anti-PD-L1) treatment. These receptors all come from a man aged 55 to 70 with urothelial cancer. Each CDR3 is given without its conserved first and last residue. Fields, in order: V gene, CDR3 length, J gene, CDR3 protein.

V: TRBV28; length: 12; J: TRBJ1-5; CDR3: ASSSTGAGQPQH
V: TRBV6-5; length: 12; J: TRBJ2-7; CDR3: ASREDRGLYEQY
V: TRBV11-2; length: 13; J: TRBJ2-5; CDR3: ASSSSNVGPETQY
V: TRBV18; length: 13; J: TRBJ2-7; CDR3: ASSPASRGLDEQY
V: TRBV28; length: 18; J: TRBJ1-6; CDR3: ASSLSHPQALSSYNSPLH
V: TRBV7-2; length: 14; J: TRBJ2-1; CDR3: ASSLVGTPGGNEQF
V: TRBV6-1; length: 14; J: TRBJ2-7; CDR3: ASSEAGGVTFYEQY
V: TRBV19; length: 12; J: TRBJ1-2; CDR3: ASRPPGQRYGYT
V: TRBV19; length: 13; J: TRBJ1-4; CDR3: ASKPGQGSNEKLF
V: TRBV4-1; length: 15; J: -; CDR3: ASSQSTPGSVPYEQY
V: TRBV5-1; length: 11; J: TRBJ1-2; CDR3: ASSPGANYGYT
V: TRBV28; length: 14; J: TRBJ1-6; CDR3: ASSSSLTGGSSPLH
V: TRBV30; length: 13; J: TRBJ1-5; CDR3: AWSKGQGAGVPQH
V: TRBV18; length: 13; J: TRBJ2-1; CDR3: ASSPGTGVANEQF
V: TRBV30; length: 14; J: TRBJ1-6; CDR3: AWSEFQGAGNSPLH
V: TRBV29-1; length: 13; J: TRBJ2-5; CDR3: SVEEGAGGQETQY
V: TRBV28; length: 13; J: TRBJ1-2; CDR3: ASFRGGTGFGGYT
V: TRBV19; length: 15; J: TRBJ2-7; CDR3: ASSTNRDRGPSYEQY
V: TRBV6-1; length: 13; J: TRBJ2-3; CDR3: ASSHSGLDTDTQY
V: TRBV4-2; length: 12; J: TRBJ2-1; CDR3: ASSQEATYNEQF
V: TRBV14; length: 11; J: TRBJ2-5; CDR3: ASSQGTVGTQY
V: TRBV19; length: 13; J: TRBJ1-4; CDR3: ASSPSTGSGEKLF
V: TRBV7-2; length: 11; J: TRBJ2-5; CDR3: ASSFPPAGWPY
V: TRBV7-9; length: 15; J: TRBJ1-2; CDR3: ASSLGVGRDAIYGYT